The clone carrying this T cell receptor beta chain was observed a single time. The antigen is undetermined. With a much larger clone just one base away, this may be a read error. A constant-region primer served to make TCR beta cDNA from approximately 490 ng total RNA. Sequencing libraries for TCR beta derived from three nested multiplex PCR rounds that used slightly modified ARM-PCR. The two initial PCR rounds, roughly 10 cycles each, used TRBV1-TRBV30 forward and C-beta reverse primers. TCRdb independently ran MiXCR on the multiplex PCR reads; one entry per CDR3 protein. The sample lists approximately 80,000 distinct CDR3 sequences, approximately 62% occurring once. The sample originates from a study of tumor-infiltrating lymphocytes in primary liver carcinoma. Study overall: Stage T1-T3 N0M0 and a size of roughly 4.2 to 10 cm characterized the tumors.

General study results and limits: Tumor region pairs overlapped more than did tumor-adjacent and tumor-blood pairs. Blood had a significantly lower top-250-clone fraction than tumors did (p = 0.039).

The 20-30 mg bulk tissue piece was not sorted before simultaneous RNA and DNA extraction. Enrolled patients were chronically infected with HBV and treatment-naive. From germline, CDR1 is MNHNY and CDR2 SVGAGI (reference sequence). The CDR3 spans 13 residues. V is TRBV6-6 and J is TRBJ1-6; weak D call: TRBD1 (6 bases). The sample comprised tumor-adjacent normal liver tissue. This TCR derives from a man aged 35 to 55 with primary liver carcinoma and hepatitis B virus infection. The CDR3 protein is CASSSTGISPIHF. DNA for the CDR3: TGTGCCAGCAGTTCAACAGGGATTTCACCCATCCACTTT.